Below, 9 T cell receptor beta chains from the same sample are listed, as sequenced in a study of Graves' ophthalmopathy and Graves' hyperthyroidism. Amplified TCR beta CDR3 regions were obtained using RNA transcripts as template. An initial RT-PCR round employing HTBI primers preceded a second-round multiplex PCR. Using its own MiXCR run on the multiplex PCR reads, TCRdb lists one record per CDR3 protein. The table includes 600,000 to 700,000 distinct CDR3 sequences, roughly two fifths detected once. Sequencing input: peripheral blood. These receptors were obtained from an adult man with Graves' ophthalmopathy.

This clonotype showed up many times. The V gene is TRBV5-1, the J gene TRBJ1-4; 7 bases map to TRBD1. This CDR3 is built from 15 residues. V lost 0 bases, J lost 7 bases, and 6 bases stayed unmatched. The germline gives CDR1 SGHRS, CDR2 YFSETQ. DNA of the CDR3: TGCGCCAGCAGCTTGGCCGTGACAGGGAGTGAAAAACTGTTTTTT. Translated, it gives CASSLAVTGSEKLFF. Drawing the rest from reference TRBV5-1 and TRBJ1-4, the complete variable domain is KAGVTQTPRYLIKTRGQQVTLSCSPISGHRSVSWYQQTPGQGLQFLFEYFSETQRNKGNFPGRFSGRQFSNSRSEMNVSTLELGDSALYLCASSLAVTGSEKLFFGSGTQLSVL.

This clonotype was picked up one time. The CDR3 is CAISAGGGETQYF. The CDR3 DNA sequence: TGTGCCATCAGTGCAGGGGGGGGGGAGACCCAGTACTTC. V and J are TRBV10-3 and TRBJ2-5; D is tentatively TRBD1 or TRBD2 (7 bases each). Germline assignment: CDR1 ENHRY and CDR2 SYGVKD. This CDR3 has 13 amino acids. Trimming took 4 bases from V and 5 from J, leaving 11 bases between them.

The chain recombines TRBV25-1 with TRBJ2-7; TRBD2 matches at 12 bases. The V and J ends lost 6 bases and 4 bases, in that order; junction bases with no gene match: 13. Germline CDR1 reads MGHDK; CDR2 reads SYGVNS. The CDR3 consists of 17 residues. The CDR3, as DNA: TGTGCCAGCAGCCAGACTAGCGGGAGCTACCTTTTATACGAGCAGTACTTC. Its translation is CASSQTSGSYLLYEQYF.

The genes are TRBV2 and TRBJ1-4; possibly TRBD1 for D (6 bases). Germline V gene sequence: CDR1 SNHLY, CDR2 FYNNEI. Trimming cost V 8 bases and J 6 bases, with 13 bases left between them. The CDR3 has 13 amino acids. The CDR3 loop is CASELGGYEKLFF. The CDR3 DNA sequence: TGTGCCAGCGAGCTGGGGGGCTATGAAAAACTGTTTTTT.

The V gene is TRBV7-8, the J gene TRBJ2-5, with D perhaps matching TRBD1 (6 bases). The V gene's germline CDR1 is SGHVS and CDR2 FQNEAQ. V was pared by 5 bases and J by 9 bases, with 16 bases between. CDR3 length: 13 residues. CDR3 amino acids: CASSLRTEAAQYF. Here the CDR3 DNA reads TGTGCCAGCAGCCTAAGGACAGAAGCGGCCCAGTACTTC. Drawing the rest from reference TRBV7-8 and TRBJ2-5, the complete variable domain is GAGVSQSPRYKVAKRGQDVALRCDPISGHVSLFWYQQALGQGPEFLTYFQNEAQLDKSGLPSDRFFAERPEGSVSTLKIQRTQQEDSAVYLCASSLRTEAAQYFGPGTRLLVL.

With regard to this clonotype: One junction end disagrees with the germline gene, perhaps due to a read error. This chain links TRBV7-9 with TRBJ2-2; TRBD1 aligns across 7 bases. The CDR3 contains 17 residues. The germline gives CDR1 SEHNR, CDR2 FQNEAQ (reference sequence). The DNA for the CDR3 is TGTGCCGGCAGCTTAGTACGGCAGGGGGCGAACACCGGGGAGCTGTTTTTT. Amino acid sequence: CAGSLVRQGANTGELFF.

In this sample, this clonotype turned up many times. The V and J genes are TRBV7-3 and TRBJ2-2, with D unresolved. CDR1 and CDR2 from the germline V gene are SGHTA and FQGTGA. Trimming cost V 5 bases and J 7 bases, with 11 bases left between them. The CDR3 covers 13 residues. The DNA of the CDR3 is TGTGCCAGCAGCCTTTCTAAGGGCGGGGAGCTGTTTTTT. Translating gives CASSLSKGGELFF. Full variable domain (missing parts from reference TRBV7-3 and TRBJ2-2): GAGVSQTPSNKVTEKGKYVELRCDPISGHTALYWYRQSLGQGPEFLIYFQGTGAADDSGLPNDRFFAVRPEGSVSTLKIQRTERGDSAVYLCASSLSKGGELFFGEGSRLTVL.

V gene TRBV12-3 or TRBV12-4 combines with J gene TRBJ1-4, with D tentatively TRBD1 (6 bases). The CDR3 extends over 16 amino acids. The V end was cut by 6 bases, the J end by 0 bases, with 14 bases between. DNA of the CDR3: TGTGCCAGCAGCCCGACAGGTCACGCAACTAATGAAAAACTGTTTTTT. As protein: CASSPTGHATNEKLFF.

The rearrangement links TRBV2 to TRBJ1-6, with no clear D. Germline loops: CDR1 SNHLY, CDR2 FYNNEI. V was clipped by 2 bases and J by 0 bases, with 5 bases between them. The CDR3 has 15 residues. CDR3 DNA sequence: TGTGCCAGCAGTGAATCGGGCTCCTATAATTCACCCCTCCACTTT. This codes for CASSESGSYNSPLHF.